The TCR beta chain under discussion was sequenced for a study of response to subunit inactivated influenza vaccine. TCRdb re-called the RT-PCR reads through MiXCR, storing one row per CDR3 protein. The table records approximately 570,000 distinct CDR3 sequences, approximately 7.6% of them present only once. This clonotype was counted many times. Its target is not known. Broader study findings: Authors suggested few new T cells are recruited by each seasonal influenza vaccination.

J lost 2 bases, V lost 1 base, and 4 bases had no gene match. Germline V CDR1 and CDR2: SGHVS, FQNEAQ. This CDR3 spans 16 amino acids. Here the sequenced sample was PBMCs from blood, taken less than 30 months after vaccination. This receptor was taken from a man aged 45-69 years who received an inactivated influenza vaccine. The chain links TRBV7-8 to TRBJ2-7; 11 positions match TRBD1. The DNA for the CDR3 is TGTGCCAGCAGCTTAGGGACAGGGGGCGTTCCCTACGAGCAGTACTTC. Protein product: CASSLGTGGVPYEQYF.